The rows below give T cell receptor beta chains drawn from one sample of a study of T cell changes during pregnancy in multiple sclerosis. Using immunoSEQ multiplex PCR, the repertoire was profiled, and TCRdb retains in-frame clones only, with some absent. This sample has roughly 48,000 clones, with around 90% found just once. The sample was CD4+ T cells from peripheral blood mononuclear cells, taken in the second trimester of pregnancy. The receptor set was obtained from a female donor with multiple sclerosis, enrolled in a pregnancy study. The CDR3 runs from the conserved cysteine through the conserved F or W. The order of the fields is D gene, J gene, clone size, V gene, CDR3 length, CDR3 DNA, CDR3 protein. D genes are given only for firm matches. Only some rows state a clone size, as once, few, many or a class for expanded clones.

>NA|TRBJ2-1|NA|TRBV6-6|15
TGTGCCAGCAGTTACGGGGAGCCACCACACAATGAGCAGTTCTTC
CASSYGEPPHNEQFF
>TRBD2|TRBJ2-3|NA|TRBV28|16
TGTGCCAGCAGTTTATGGGCGGGAGAGGGCACAGATACGCAGTATTTT
CASSLWAGEGTDTQYF
>NA|TRBJ2-4|NA|TRBV2|13
TGTGCCAGCATGGTGGGGCCCAAAAACATTCAGTACTTC
CASMVGPKNIQYF
>TRBD2|TRBJ2-3|NA|TRBV5-1|20
TGCGCCAGCAGCTTCGTACTGACTAGCGGTCCTCGCCAGGGGACAGATACGCAGTATTTT
CASSFVLTSGPRQGTDTQYF
>NA|TRBJ1-1|NA|TRBV29-1|12
TGCAGCGTTGTTCCCCCCGGGTTCGAAGCTTTCTTT
CSVVPPGFEAFF
>TRBD2|TRBJ2-5|NA|TRBV2|16
TGTGCCAGCAGTGGGGGGAGCGGGAAGGGCCAAGAGACCCAGTACTTC
CASSGGSGKGQETQYF
>NA|TRBJ2-7|NA|TRBV18|15
TGTGCCAGCTCTCCCCAAACCGGGAGCTCCTACGAGCAGTACTTC
CASSPQTGSSYEQYF
>NA|TRBJ1-2|NA|TRBV29-1|13
TGCAGCGTTGAATCAGGACAGCACTATGGCTACACCTTC
CSVESGQHYGYTF
>NA|TRBJ2-7|NA|TRBV5-1|13
TGCGCCAGCAGCTTTGACTCCCGGATGGGGCAGTACTTC
CASSFDSRMGQYF
>TRBD2|TRBJ2-7|NA|TRBV5-4|16
TGTGCCAGCAGCCCGCAGGGCGGGAGGAGCTCCTACGAGCAGTACTTC
CASSPQGGRSSYEQYF
>TRBD1|TRBJ1-5|NA|TRBV6-1|20
TGTGCCAGCAGTGAAGCGCTCCCCAGGTCCCAGGGGGCCCGTTTTATGTCCCAGCATTTT
CASSEALPRSQGARFMSQHF
>TRBD1|TRBJ1-1|NA|TRBV10-3|13
TGTGCCATCAGTTTGGACAGGGGGACTGAAGCTTTCTTT
CAISLDRGTEAFF
>TRBD2|TRBJ2-3|NA|TRBV11-3|15
TGTGCCAGCAGCTCCGGGGGGGCAAGCACAGATACGCAGTATTTT
CASSSGGASTDTQYF
>TRBD2|TRBJ2-5|NA|TRBV19|15
TGTGCCAGTAGCGGGACTAGCGGGAGTACGGAGACCCAGTACTTC
CASSGTSGSTETQYF
>TRBD1|TRBJ1-2|NA|TRBV5-1|15
TGCGCCAGCAGCACTGGGACAGCCCCTAACTATGGCTACACCTTC
CASSTGTAPNYGYTF
>NA|TRBJ2-3|NA|TRBV28|16
TGTGCCAGCAGATCTGCGGCAGGGCCTAGCACAGATACGCAGTATTTT
CASRSAAGPSTDTQYF
>TRBD1|TRBJ2-3|NA|TRBV5-1|16
TGCGCCAGCAGCCGACAGGGTACTGTGGTGGCAGATACGCAGTATTTT
CASSRQGTVVADTQYF
>TRBD2|TRBJ2-3|NA|TRBV5-4|16
TGTGCCAGCAGCTCAAGACTAGCGGGAGGCCAAGATACGCAGTATTTT
CASSSRLAGGQDTQYF
>NA|TRBJ2-2|NA|TRBV12-5|17
TGTGCTAGTGGTTTGACCCGGGACAGCGGAGGGACCGGGGAGCTGTTTTTT
CASGLTRDSGGTGELFF
>NA|TRBJ1-4|NA|TRBV10-2|15
TGCGCCAGCAGTCCCACTTTCAGGGGTAATGAAAAACTGTTTTTT
CASSPTFRGNEKLFF
>NA|TRBJ2-1|once|TRBV11-3|14
TGTGCCAGCAGCTTAGTCTCACAGGCCGGTGAGCAGTTCTTC
CASSLVSQAGEQFF
>TRBD1|TRBJ1-2|NA|TRBV9|16
TGTGCCAGCAGCGTAGGAGGGGGACAGGGAAGCGGTGGCTACACCTTC
CASSVGGGQGSGGYTF
>NA|TRBJ1-1|once|TRBV5-1|13
TGCGCCAGCAGTGGCCAGGGCTACACTGAAGCTTTCTTT
CASSGQGYTEAFF
>NA|TRBJ1-5|NA|TRBV30|16
TGTGCCTGGAGTGTACCAGGGGCAGCACAGGACCAGCCCCAGCATTTT
CAWSVPGAAQDQPQHF
>TRBD2|TRBJ2-1|NA|TRBV5-1|15
TGCGCCAGCAGCCCCTCCGGGACTAGCGGTAATGAGCAGTTCTTC
CASSPSGTSGNEQFF
>NA|TRBJ2-6|NA|TRBV5-5|16
TGTGCCAGCACCCCCCATCGGGGCTCTGGGGCCAACGTCCTGACTTTC
CASTPHRGSGANVLTF
>NA|TRBJ2-2|few|TRBV29-1|15
TGCAGCGCCCTAAACGGGCTGAGGGACACCGGGGAGCTGTTTTTT
CSALNGLRDTGELFF
>NA|TRBJ2-6|once|TRBV7-8|17
TGTGCCAGCAGCTTAAGGACACCTTCCTCTGGGGCCAACGTCCTGACTTTC
CASSLRTPSSGANVLTF
>TRBD2|TRBJ2-5|once|TRBV30|14
TGTGCCTGGAGTGTAGATAGCGGGAGAGAGACCCAGTACTTC
CAWSVDSGRETQYF
>TRBD2|TRBJ2-7|NA|TRBV14|15
TGTGCCAGCAGCCACGGGGGACTAGTGGCCTACGAGCAGTACTTC
CASSHGGLVAYEQYF
>NA|TRBJ1-1|NA|TRBV2|11
TGTGCCAGCAGGGCGAACACTGAAGCTTTCTTT
CASRANTEAFF
>TRBD1|TRBJ1-5|NA|TRBV6-6|15
TGTGCCAGCAGGCGCGGGACAGGGGATAATCAGCCCCAGCATTTT
CASRRGTGDNQPQHF
>TRBD2|TRBJ2-5|NA|TRBV4-1|14
TGCGCCAGCAGCCTGGGACTAGCACAAGAGACCCAGTACTTC
CASSLGLAQETQYF
>NA|TRBJ1-4|NA|TRBV29-1|13
TGCAGCGTCGCCGGGGGGCTGAATGAAAAACTGTTTTTT
CSVAGGLNEKLFF
>NA|TRBJ2-5|NA|TRBV7-9|14
TGTGCCAGCCGACCACAGGTTGATCGGGAGACCCAGTACTTC
CASRPQVDRETQYF
>TRBD2|TRBJ2-1|once|TRBV28|16
TGTGCCAGCAGTTTAGTGGCGGGAGGGCGGTTCAATGAGCAGTTCTTC
CASSLVAGGRFNEQFF
>NA|TRBJ1-1|few|TRBV7-9|11
TGTGCCAGCAGCTTAATGCACCGGGCTTTCTTT
CASSLMHRAFF
>NA|TRBJ1-5|NA|TRBV7-2|15
TGTGCCAGCAGCTTAGTGGGGGGACGAGAGCAGCCCCAGCATTTT
CASSLVGGREQPQHF
>NA|TRBJ2-5|NA|TRBV28|16
TGTGCCAGCAGCCATTCGGTGGGGGCGCGGGAAGAGACCCAGTACTTC
CASSHSVGAREETQYF
>NA|TRBJ2-6|once|TRBV19|16
TGTGCCAGTAGTAGCGGACAGCACTCTGGGGCCAACGTCCTGACTTTC
CASSSGQHSGANVLTF
>TRBD1|TRBJ1-3|once|TRBV25-1|13
TGTGCCAGCAGACAGGGGCTTGGAAACACCATATATTTT
CASRQGLGNTIYF
>NA|TRBJ2-7|few|TRBV28|12
TGTGCCAGCAGTCCCCTTACTTCGGAGCAGTACTTC
CASSPLTSEQYF
>TRBD2|TRBJ2-1|NA|TRBV4-1|14
TGCGCCAGCAGCCAAGAAGGTAGCGGGAGGGCCTCGTTCTTC
CASSQEGSGRASFF
>TRBD2|TRBJ2-1|NA|TRBV2|15
TGTGCCAGCAGTGGTAGCGGGAAACGAAGCAATGAGCAGTTCTTC
CASSGSGKRSNEQFF
>NA|TRBJ2-7|NA|TRBV10-3|14
TGTGCCGCAGCGGTCCAAGCCACGTCCTACGAGCAGTACTTC
CAAAVQATSYEQYF
>TRBD1|TRBJ2-1|NA|TRBV29-1|13
TGCAGCGTTGAAGACCCAGGGGGCAATGAGCAGTTCTTC
CSVEDPGGNEQFF
>TRBD2|TRBJ2-3|NA|TRBV2|16
TGTGCCAGCAGTGAAGCGGGTAGCGGGAGGAGGGATACGCAGTATTTT
CASSEAGSGRRDTQYF
>NA|TRBJ2-1|NA|TRBV19|14
TGTGCCAGTAGTATAGATTGGGCGTACAATGAGCAGTTCTTC
CASSIDWAYNEQFF
>TRBD1|TRBJ2-2|NA|TRBV5-1|15
TGCGCCAGCAGCCCCGACAGGGCGAACACCGGGGAGCTGTTTTTT
CASSPDRANTGELFF
>TRBD1|TRBJ1-2|NA|TRBV12-5|15
TGTGCTAGTGGTTTGGTAGAGGGACAGGGACATGGCTACACCTTC
CASGLVEGQGHGYTF